One sample yielded the 21 T cell receptor beta chains listed below, sequenced in a study of CD8 T cells in ankylosing spondylitis. MiXCR, run by TCRdb on the 5' RACE reads, gives a single entry per CDR3 protein. The table includes 150,000 to 200,000 distinct CDR3 sequences, roughly 34% detected once. The sequencing sample was made of synovial fluid, either unsorted or a sorted T cell fraction (not recorded which). The receptors originated from a male donor with ankylosing spondylitis.

This chain links TRBV20-1 with TRBJ2-5; tentatively, D is TRBD1 (5 bases). The germline V gene has CDR1 DFQATT and CDR2 SNEGSKA (reference sequence). The CDR3 sequence is 14 residues long. V dropped 0 bases and J dropped 6 bases, with 14 bases sitting between them. The DNA of the CDR3 is TGCAGTGCTAGAGAAGGGCAGGGTGGGCAGACCCAGTACTTC. Amino acid sequence: CSAREGQGGQTQYF.

This clonotype was detected many times. The chain couples TRBV7-9 to TRBJ2-2, with D tentatively TRBD1 or TRBD2 (7 bases each). The CDR3 extends over 17 amino acids. V lost 5 bases and J lost 5, with 21 bases in between. Germline V gene data show CDR1 as SEHNR and CDR2 as FQNEAQ (reference sequence). The CDR3 spells CASSGHRRGGRTGELFF. In nucleotides, the CDR3 is TGTGCCAGCAGCGGACACCGCAGGGGGGGGCGGACCGGGGAGCTGTTTTTT.

V usage is TRBV6-1 and J usage is TRBJ2-5; TRBD1 might be the D (5 bases). V was pared by 6 bases and J by 0 bases, with 11 bases between. The germline CDR1 and CDR2 sequences are MNHNS and SASEGT. This CDR3 spans 14 amino acids. CDR3 region: CASRATVHQETQYF. CDR3 sequence (DNA): TGTGCCAGCAGAGCGACAGTCCACCAAGAGACCCAGTACTTC.

This clonotype was detected only a few times. V gene TRBV10-3 combines with J gene TRBJ2-2; unclear D gene. The ends were cut back, 2 bases at V and 5 bases at J, with 9 bases in the middle. The germline CDR1 and CDR2 sequences are ENHRY and SYGVKD. The CDR3 runs 14 residues. CDR3 in DNA: TGTGCCATCAGTGAGCGGCTGGAGACCGGGGAGCTGTTTTTT. Amino acids: CAISERLETGELFF.

The chain is built from TRBV20-1 and TRBJ1-1, with D possibly being TRBD1 (5 bases). Per germline, CDR1 DFQATT and CDR2 SNEGSKA (reference sequence). The CDR3 sequence is 12 residues long. Trimming took off 1 base at V and 6 bases at J, with 9 bases between the two ends. CDR3 loop: CSARAPGPEAFF. In nucleotides, the CDR3 is TGCAGTGCTAGAGCCCCAGGGCCTGAAGCTTTCTTT.

This clonotype was detected ten times or more. The chain joins TRBV7-9 to TRBJ2-2; no reliable D call. The CDR3 covers 16 residues. Germline lookup yields CDR1 SEHNR and CDR2 FQNEAQ (reference sequence). Trimming took 7 bases from V and 0 from J, leaving 15 bases between them. The CDR3 spells CASTSRNAANTGELFF. The DNA of the CDR3 is TGTGCCAGCACCTCCAGGAACGCCGCGAACACCGGGGAGCTGTTTTTT.

The chain has TRBV6-5 and TRBJ1-3; D is uncertain. CDR3 length: 15 amino acids. The germline gives CDR1 MNHEY, CDR2 SVGAGI. Trimming cost V 4 bases and J 4 bases, with 14 bases left between them. The CDR3 reads CASSSEGLRGNTIYF. CDR3 DNA sequence: TGTGCCAGCAGTTCGGAGGGTCTCAGAGGAAACACCATATATTTT.

The table lists this clonotype with many counts. The chain employs TRBV12-3 or TRBV12-4 and TRBJ2-2, with no clear D. Deletions cut 1 base from V and 2 bases from J, with 5 bases between. This CDR3 comprises 14 residues. CDR3 sequence reads: CASSLGRNTGELFF. CDR3 nucleotides: TGTGCCAGCAGTTTAGGGAGAAACACCGGGGAGCTGTTTTTT.

The chain recombines TRBV7-2 with TRBJ2-7, with 7 bases fitting TRBD2. With 4 bases clipped from V and 0 bases from J, the junction kept 3 bases outside the gene matches. The CDR3 runs to 14 residues. Germline CDR1 SGHTA, CDR2 FQGNSA. The CDR3 DNA sequence: TGTGCCAGCAGCTGGGGCGGGAGCTCCTACGAGCAGTACTTC. This sequence encodes CASSWGGSSYEQYF.

The CDR3 spells CASSPGGWTADYEQYF. CDR3 DNA: TGTGCCAGCAGCCCGGGTGGGTGGACAGCCGACTACGAGCAGTACTTC. The genes are TRBV11-3 and TRBJ2-7; D perhaps matches TRBD1 (6 bases). Germline V gene data show CDR1 as SGHNT and CDR2 as YENEEA. This CDR3 has 16 amino acids. Trimming took 5 bases from V and 3 from J, leaving 20 bases between them.

There are many counts of this clonotype. J is TRBJ2-7 and V is TRBV29-1; D is unresolved. CDR3 length: 13 residues. Germline lookup yields CDR1 SQVTM and CDR2 ANQGSEA. With 4 bases removed from V and 0 bases from J, the gap between germline ends came to 10 bases. This CDR3 is CSVVIRNSYEQYF. The CDR3 DNA follows: TGCAGCGTTGTAATTAGGAACTCCTACGAGCAGTACTTC.

This clonotype was counted ten times or more. The chain combines TRBV28 with TRBJ2-1; D gene ambiguous. V was pared by 2 bases and J by 4 bases, with 3 bases between. There are 12 residues in the CDR3. CDR1 and CDR2 from the germline V gene are MDHEN and SYDVKM. Here the CDR3 reads CASSLDYNEQFF. For the CDR3, the DNA is TGTGCCAGCAGTTTAGATTACAATGAGCAGTTCTTC.

This rearrangement joins TRBV2 to TRBJ2-2; D gene unclear. The V and J ends lost 4 bases and 2 bases respectively, with 14 bases between them. CDR3 length: 16 amino acids. Germline-derived CDR1 and CDR2 are SNHLY and FYNNEI. CDR3 loop: CASSVSQSLNTGELFF. The DNA of the CDR3 is TGTGCCAGCAGTGTGAGCCAGAGCCTAAACACCGGGGAGCTGTTTTTT.

With respect to this clonotype: Germline is not matched at one junction end, which may reflect a read error. The rearrangement joins TRBV12-3 or TRBV12-4 to TRBJ2-4, with 12 positions matching TRBD2. CDR3 length equals 14 residues. CDR3 nucleotides: TGTGCCAGCAGTCTAGCGGGAGGGCTAGGCATTCAGTACTTC. Residues: CASSLAGGLGIQYF.

This clonotype was seen a few times. This chain joins TRBV3-1 and TRBJ2-1, with 7 bases aligning to TRBD2. Per germline, CDR1 LGHDT and CDR2 YNNKEL (reference sequence). The junction had 15 bases not matched to a gene; V was cut back by 1 base and J by 6 bases. The CDR3 spans 18 residues. DNA of the CDR3: TGTGCCAGCAGCCAAGGGAACTCAGTAGGGGAGGGCCGCAATGAGCAGTTCTTC. This encodes CASSQGNSVGEGRNEQFF.

There are many counts of this clonotype. The V and J genes are TRBV11-2 and TRBJ2-3, with a weak D call TRBD2 (5 bases). Trimming cost V 1 base and J 0 bases, with 14 bases left between them. This CDR3 has 17 residues. From germline, CDR1 is SGHAT and CDR2 FQNNGV. In DNA form, the CDR3 reads TGTGCCAGCAGCTTAGGTTCGTTAGCGCTTAGCACAGATACGCAGTATTTT. Its translation is CASSLGSLALSTDTQYF. Drawing the rest from reference TRBV11-2 and TRBJ2-3, the complete variable domain is EAGVAQSPRYKIIEKRQSVAFWCNPISGHATLYWYQQILGQGPKLLIQFQNNGVVDDSQLPKDRFSAERLKGVDSTLKIQPAKLEDSAVYLCASSLGSLALSTDTQYFGPGTRLTVL.

V is TRBV20-1 and J is TRBJ2-2; D unresolved. CDR3 length: 14 residues. Trimming cost V 4 bases and J 1 base, with 10 bases left between them. Germline CDR1 DFQATT, CDR2 SNEGSKA (reference sequence). The CDR3 region has the DNA TGCAGTGCTACCGAATCTTGGAACACCGGGGAGCTGTTTTTT. This translates into CSATESWNTGELFF.

V is TRBV4-3 and J is TRBJ2-3; no firm D call. CDR1 is LGHNA, CDR2 YSLEER, per germline. Trimming removed 0 bases from V and 1 base from J, with 11 bases in between. The CDR3 totals 16 residues. Written as DNA, the CDR3 is TGCGCCAGCAGCCAAGAAACGGCAAGGGGCACAGATACGCAGTATTTT. Its translation is CASSQETARGTDTQYF.

The chain combines TRBV20-1 with TRBJ1-5, with D possibly being TRBD1 (5 bases). Trimming pared 1 base from V and 0 bases from J, leaving 10 bases between. The CDR3 length is 15 residues. Germline CDR1 DFQATT, CDR2 SNEGSKA (reference sequence). CDR3 loop: CSARVRGSSNQPQHF. Written as DNA, the CDR3 is TGCAGTGCTAGAGTGCGGGGCAGTAGCAATCAGCCCCAGCATTTT.

This clonotype was observed at least ten times. This sequence joins TRBV18 and TRBJ2-2; either TRBD1 or TRBD2 may fit D (5 bases each). Trimming left V 6 bases short and J 3 bases short, with 20 bases between. CDR1 is KGHSH and CDR2 is LQKENI in the germline V gene. This CDR3 is built from 17 residues. This CDR3 is CASSPTGARGDTGELFF. CDR3 nucleotide sequence: TGTGCCAGCTCGCCTACCGGGGCTCGAGGGGACACCGGGGAGCTGTTTTTT.

The V call is TRBV7-2, the J call TRBJ2-5, with 7 bases lining up with TRBD1. The CDR3 has 15 residues. Germline values: CDR1 SGHTA, CDR2 FQGNSA. Germline trimming cut 1 base from V and 5 bases from J; bases unmatched to any gene: 7. CDR3 in amino acids: CASSLVASRGETQYF. CDR3 bases: TGTGCCAGCAGCTTAGTGGCTAGCAGGGGGGAGACCCAGTACTTC.